These 2 T cell receptor beta chains were sequenced from one sample in a study of vaccination and CD4 T cells after COVID-19. What these receptors recognize is not known. CD4+ T cells that had been cultured provided DNA sequenced with the Oncomine TCR Beta short-read assay. From the PCR reads, TCRdb called clonotypes with MiXCR, one entry per CDR3 protein. This table holds around 15,000 distinct CDR3 sequences, more than 30% found once. Treatment reported: approximately nine-day PBMC culture with coronavirus spike peptide pools or control peptides (ViraFEST assay). Sequenced material: CD4+ T cells from blood, cultured in vitro, taken before SARS-CoV-2 vaccination. The receptors here all came from a human donor who received a COVID-19 vaccine.

The chain uses TRBV20-1 and TRBJ2-3; possibly TRBD2 for D (6 bases). The CDR3 runs 14 residues. Germline V lookup: CDR1 DFQATT, CDR2 SNEGSKA (reference sequence). The germline V and J ends were trimmed by 3 bases and 3 bases, with 13 bases remaining between them. The DNA of the CDR3 is TGCAGTGCTAGTTCGGGGGACGGGACAGATACGCAGTATTTT. It is translated as CSASSGDGTDTQYF.

The rearrangement uses TRBV6-5 and TRBJ2-2; 8 bases are a match to TRBD1. The CDR3 totals 16 residues. Germline V gene sequence: CDR1 MNHEY, CDR2 SVGAGI. V lost 1 base, J lost 3 bases, and 4 bases stayed unmatched. The CDR3 loop reads CASSYLRTGYTGELFF. CDR3 nucleotides: TGTGCCAGCAGTTACTTGAGGACAGGGTACACCGGGGAGCTGTTTTTT.